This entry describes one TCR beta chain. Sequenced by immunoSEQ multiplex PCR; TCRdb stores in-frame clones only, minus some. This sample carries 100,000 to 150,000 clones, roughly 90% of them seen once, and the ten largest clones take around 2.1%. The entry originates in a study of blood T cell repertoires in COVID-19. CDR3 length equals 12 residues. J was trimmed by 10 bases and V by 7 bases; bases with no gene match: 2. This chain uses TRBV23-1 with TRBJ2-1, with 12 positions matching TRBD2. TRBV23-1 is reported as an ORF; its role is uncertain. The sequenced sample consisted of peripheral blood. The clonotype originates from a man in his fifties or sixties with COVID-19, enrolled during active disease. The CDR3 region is CASTLAGGEQFF. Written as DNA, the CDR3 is TGCGCCAGCACCCTAGCGGGAGGGGAGCAGTTCTTC.